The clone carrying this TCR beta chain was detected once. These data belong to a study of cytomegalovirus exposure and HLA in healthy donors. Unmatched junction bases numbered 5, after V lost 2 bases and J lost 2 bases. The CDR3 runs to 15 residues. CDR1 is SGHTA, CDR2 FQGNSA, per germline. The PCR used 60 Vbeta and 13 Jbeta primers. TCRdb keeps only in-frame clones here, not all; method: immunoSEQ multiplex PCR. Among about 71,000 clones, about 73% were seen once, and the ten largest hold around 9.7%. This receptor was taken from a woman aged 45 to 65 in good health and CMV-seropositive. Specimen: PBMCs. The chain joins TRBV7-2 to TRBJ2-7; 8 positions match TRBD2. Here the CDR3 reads CASSLSGGGPYEQYF. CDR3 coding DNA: TGTGCCAGCAGCTTAAGCGGCGGGGGGCCCTACGAGCAGTACTTC.